The table lists the clone carrying this TCR beta chain with a few counts. This sample is drawn from a study of blood T cells in healthy people across ages. Next came a second PCR, run for roughly 6 to 11 cycles, which used a sample-barcoded 5' primer along with a J-beta primer mix. One entry per CDR3 protein, called by TCRdb with MiXCR from the 5' RACE reads. The sample comprises hundreds of thousands of distinct CDR3 sequences, more than 25% of which are singletons, and roughly 17% rests with the top ten. Germline V gives CDR1 SGHRS, CDR2 YFSETQ. The CDR3 has 16 residues. With 3 bases clipped from V and 5 bases from J, the junction kept 10 bases outside the gene matches.

The chain links TRBV5-1 to TRBJ2-3, with 9 bases aligning to TRBD2. Sequencing was performed on blood. The sequence was obtained from a woman older than 75 in good health. In nucleotides, the CDR3 is TGCGCCAGCAGCTCCCCGGCGGGGGGGCTTAAAGATACGCAGTATTTT. Translation: CASSSPAGGLKDTQYF.